One sample yielded the 19 T cell receptor beta chains listed below, sequenced in a study of CD8 T cells in Susac syndrome. Random hexamers primed reverse transcription of about 0.45 to 1 ug RNA. TCRdb re-derived calls from the immunoSEQ multiplex PCR reads in MiXCR, one entry per CDR3 protein. In the table there are a few hundred thousand distinct CDR3 sequences, 92% of which are singletons. The sequencing sample was made of CD4+ T cells from PBMCs. These receptors were taken from a human donor with multiple sclerosis.

The chain couples TRBV21-1 to TRBJ2-7; TRBD2, the D gene given by the table, was not confirmed from the DNA. TRBV21-1 is an annotated pseudogene. The CDR3 runs to 15 residues. Written as DNA, the CDR3 is TGTGCCAGCAGCCGCGGGACTAGCGGGGGCTACGAGCAGTACTTC. Its translation: CASSRGTSGGYEQYF.

This chain uses TRBV27 with TRBJ2-7; 12 positions match TRBD2. Per germline, CDR1 MNHEY and CDR2 SMNVEV (reference sequence). J gave up 3 bases and V 3 bases, and 9 bases lay outside the gene matches. The CDR3 spans 17 residues. The CDR3 sequence: CASSFSTSGRLFYEQYF. The DNA of the CDR3 is TGTGCCAGCAGTTTTTCGACTAGCGGGAGACTGTTCTACGAGCAGTACTTC.

This sequence joins TRBV19 and TRBJ1-2, with a weak D call TRBD1 (5 bases). Germline values: CDR1 LNHDA, CDR2 SQIVND (reference sequence). Trimming cost V 1 base and J 4 bases, with 16 bases left between them. The CDR3 is made up of 16 amino acids. The CDR3 reads CASSIAGTTSFYGYTF. The CDR3 nucleotides read TGTGCCAGTAGTATAGCAGGGACTACTTCCTTCTATGGCTACACCTTC. Supplemented by reference TRBV19 and TRBJ1-2, the full variable domain reads DGGITQSPKYLFRKEGQNVTLSCEQNLNHDAMYWYRQDPGQGLRLIYYSQIVNDFQKGDIAEGYSVSREKKESFPLTVTSAQKNPTAFYLCASSIAGTTSFYGYTFGSGTRLTVV.

The rearrangement uses TRBV7-8 and TRBJ2-3; unclear D gene. V lost 1 base to trimming and J lost 5 bases, with 16 bases between them. The germline gives CDR1 SGHVS, CDR2 FQNEAQ. This CDR3 comprises 16 residues. CDR3 in DNA: TGTGCCAGCAGCTTAGTTAACTGGATATCAAGAGATACGCAGTATTTT. Encoded protein: CASSLVNWISRDTQYF.

The chain joins TRBV5-6 to TRBJ2-5, with D hard to call. Trimming cost V 2 bases and J 5 bases, with 13 bases left between them. In germline, CDR1 is SGHDT, CDR2 YYEEEE. The CDR3 extends over 14 amino acids. The CDR3, as DNA: TGTGCCAGCAGCTTTTTCCTATCTCATGAGACCCAGTACTTC. Amino acids: CASSFFLSHETQYF.

CDR3 nucleotide sequence: TGTGCCTCACGGGGAGGGACAACCGCAACTAATGAAAAACTGTTTTTT. Protein: CASRGGTTATNEKLFF. The genes are TRBV30 and TRBJ1-4, with a tentative D call TRBD1 (6 bases). The V end was cut by 7 bases, the J end by 0 bases, with 18 bases between. The CDR3 is made up of 16 amino acids. Germline lookup yields CDR1 GTSNPN and CDR2 SVGIG (reference sequence).

The chain links TRBV5-4 to TRBJ2-7; 9 bases match TRBD1. Germline CDR1 and CDR2: SGHNT and YYREEE (reference sequence). J was trimmed by 0 bases and V by 5 bases; bases with no gene match: 9. This CDR3 is built from 16 residues. The CDR3 DNA follows: TGTGCCAGCAGTACGGGACAGGGAAAGAGCTCCTACGAGCAGTACTTC. Encoded protein: CASSTGQGKSSYEQYF.

This chain joins TRBV18 and TRBJ1-1; D gene ambiguous. V lost 6 bases to trimming and J lost 1 base, with 12 bases between them. The CDR3 covers 14 residues. CDR1 and CDR2 (germline): KGHSH, LQKENI. The CDR3 region has the DNA TGTGCCAGCTCGCTGGACGGGCAGAACACTGAAGCTTTCTTT. This translates into CASSLDGQNTEAFF.

The rearrangement joins TRBV2 to TRBJ2-7, with 7 bases that match TRBD2. V dropped 8 bases and J dropped 3; count of bases not matched to a gene: 7. The CDR3 is 13 amino acids. Per the germline V gene, CDR1 is SNHLY and CDR2 is FYNNEI. The CDR3 coding sequence is TGTGCCAGCGAAATGGGACTACTCTACGAGCAGTACTTC. It is translated as CASEMGLLYEQYF.

This chain connects TRBV30 to TRBJ2-3; 11 positions match TRBD2. The V segment lost 5 bases and the J segment 2 bases; nucleotides outside the gene matches: 3. The germline CDR1 and CDR2 sequences are GTSNPN and SVGIG (reference sequence). The CDR3 is made up of 14 amino acids. The CDR3 DNA reads as TGTGCCTGGTGGACTAGCGGGCCCACAGATACGCAGTATTTT. Its translation: CAWWTSGPTDTQYF.

The V gene is TRBV6-5, the J gene TRBJ1-1; D unresolved. V lost 0 bases to trimming and J lost 1 base, with 15 bases between them. The CDR3 is 17 amino acids. Germline V CDR1 and CDR2: MNHEY, SVGAGI. CDR3 DNA sequence: TGTGCCAGCAGTTACTCGAAGATAGGGTGGAGGAACACTGAAGCTTTCTTT. Its protein is CASSYSKIGWRNTEAFF.

The chain carries TRBV2 and TRBJ2-7; D is undetermined. Per germline, CDR1 SNHLY and CDR2 FYNNEI. The CDR3 has 14 amino acids. The germline V and J ends were trimmed by 2 bases and 3 bases, with 11 bases remaining between them. CDR3 DNA sequence: TGTGCCAGCAGTGAAAGCCGCCGTTACTACGAGCAGTACTTC. It codes for CASSESRRYYEQYF.

The chain employs TRBV5-6 and TRBJ2-7; 7 bases agree with TRBD1. V lost 4 bases, J lost 1 base, and 8 bases stayed unmatched. Germline loops: CDR1 SGHDT, CDR2 YYEEEE. CDR3 length: 15 amino acids. In DNA, the CDR3 is TGTGCCAGCAGCCCCGGACAGGTCCCTTCCTACGAGCAGTACTTC. Its translation: CASSPGQVPSYEQYF.

Only a few counts were recorded for this clonotype. The gene calls are TRBV2 and TRBJ1-5, with D hard to call. V lost 3 bases and J lost 0, with 6 bases in between. CDR1 SNHLY and CDR2 FYNNEI come from the germline V gene. The CDR3 contains 14 residues. The CDR3 DNA reads as TGTGCCAGCAGTGATGAGTATAGCAATCAGCCCCAGCATTTT. This sequence encodes CASSDEYSNQPQHF.

The genes are TRBV7-8 and TRBJ2-1, with 7 bases matching TRBD2. This CDR3 comprises 18 residues. With V trimmed by 5 bases and J by 4 bases, 17 bases remained unmatched. Germline CDR1 SGHVS, CDR2 FQNEAQ. CDR3 nucleotides: TGTGCCAGCAGCCTTAAAATGGGGCTAGCGGTTAGATACAATGAGCAGTTCTTC. Translation gives CASSLKMGLAVRYNEQFF.

CDR3 bases: TGTGCCAGCAGTTATACAGGGGGCGTCAACTATGGCTACACCTTC. Translation: CASSYTGGVNYGYTF. J is TRBJ1-2 and V is TRBV28; 9 nucleotides agree with TRBD1. CDR1 is MDHEN, CDR2 SYDVKM, per germline. The CDR3 is 15 residues long. Trimming removed 4 bases from V and 2 bases from J; junction bases left unmatched: 5.

This clonotype was counted once. The chain joins TRBV11-2 to TRBJ2-1; D is perhaps TRBD1 or TRBD2 (6 bases each). Per the germline V gene, CDR1 is SGHAT and CDR2 is FQNNGV. Deletions cut 4 bases from V and 0 bases from J, with 13 bases between. The length of the CDR3 is 16 residues. CDR3 sequence reads: CASSSLEGGSYNEQFF. The CDR3 bases are TGTGCCAGCAGCTCACTGGAGGGGGGCTCCTACAATGAGCAGTTCTTC.

This chain links TRBV6-2 or TRBV6-3 with TRBJ2-7; 7 bases agree with TRBD1. The J segment lost 1 base and the V segment lost 6 bases, leaving 9 bases of the junction unmatched. The length of the CDR3 is 15 residues. The V gene's germline CDR1 is MNHEY and CDR2 SVGEGT. The CDR3 sequence: CASRAQGTASYEQYF. Written as DNA, the CDR3 is TGTGCCAGCAGGGCACAGGGGACCGCATCCTACGAGCAGTACTTC.

CDR3 residues: CASSFVQGVEKLFF. Here the CDR3 DNA reads TGTGCCAGCAGTTTTGTACAGGGAGTAGAAAAACTGTTTTTT. The chain employs TRBV12-3 or TRBV12-4 and TRBJ1-4, with D possibly TRBD1 on 6 matching bases. Trimming shortened V by 3 bases and J by 8 bases, and 13 bases separated the two germline ends. The CDR3 consists of 14 residues.